This T cell receptor (beta chain) was documented in a study of spatial heterogeneity in lung cancer. V gave up 8 bases and J gave up 1 base, with 20 bases separating them. The V gene's germline CDR1 is PRHDT and CDR2 FYEKMQ (reference sequence). The CDR3 loop spans 16 amino acids. TCRdb itself ran the 5' RACE reads through MiXCR, one entry per CDR3 protein. The data contain 8,500 to 14,000 distinct CDR3 sequences, around 10% of them singletons. This clonotype was counted many times. Time point given: blood at routine non-recurrence follow-up after resection. The rearrangement uses TRBV13 and TRBJ1-2; possible D gene TRBD1, 5 bases. The TCR was taken from a female donor with early-stage non-small cell lung cancer. The specimen was PBMCs, collected at follow-up. The CDR3 DNA reads as TGTGCCAGCCAATATAGGGGTTCCAGTTATAACTATGGCTACACCTTC. Protein product: CASQYRGSSYNYGYTF.